A selection of T cell receptor beta chains follows, all from one sample in a study of T cell repertoires in cytomegalovirus infection. From the reads, TCRdb called clonotypes with MiXCR, one entry per CDR3 protein. The sample includes approximately 500,000 distinct CDR3 sequences, about 11% of them seen just once. Sequenced input: PBMCs. These TCRs come from a human donor in good health (CMV status not recorded). Some clones in this sample may be carry-over from other donors' samples. CDR3s include the opening cysteine and the closing phenylalanine or tryptophan. D genes are given only for firm matches. A clone size is listed for some rows: how often the clone was seen (once, few, many), or a class if it is expanded.

cdr3_length	clone_size	v_call	j_call	d_call	cdr3_nt	cdr3_aa
15	.	TRBV5-4	TRBJ2-1	TRBD1	TGTGCCAGCAGATCGGGACAGGGGGCGTACAATGAGCAGTTCTTC	CASRSGQGAYNEQFF
12	.	TRBV7-3	TRBJ2-1	.	TGTGCCAGCAGCCACACGGGTGGTGAGCAGTTCTTC	CASSHTGGEQFF
15	many	TRBV12-3/TRBV12-4	TRBJ1-4	.	TGTGCCAGCAGGGGGGACGGCGCAACTAATGAAAAACTGTTTTTT	CASRGDGATNEKLFF
13	many	TRBV7-6	TRBJ2-1	.	TGTGCCAGCAGCTCCTTGGGGGTCAATGAGCAGTTCTTC	CASSSLGVNEQFF
14	many	TRBV27	TRBJ2-7	.	TGTGCCAGCAGTTTTAATTGGGACTCCTACGAGCAGTACTTC	CASSFNWDSYEQYF
14	many	TRBV20-1	TRBJ1-5	.	TGCAGTGCTAGTGGGGGAGGGAGCAATCAGCCCCAGCATTTT	CSASGGGSNQPQHF
12	few	TRBV3-1	TRBJ2-3	.	TGTGCCAGCAGCCGAGAGGGCGATACGCAGTATTTT	CASSREGDTQYF
14	few	TRBV28	TRBJ2-5	.	TGTGCCAGCAGTTTACTGTCGTACCAAGAGACCCAGTACTTC	CASSLLSYQETQYF
14	.	TRBV5-4	TRBJ1-3	.	TGTGCCAGCAGCTACCGGGACGGTGGAAACACCATATATTTT	CASSYRDGGNTIYF
14	few	TRBV6-4	TRBJ2-3	.	TGTGCCAGCAGTGGGTCACGGGAAGGAGATACGCAGTATTTT	CASSGSREGDTQYF
14	few	TRBV5-1	TRBJ2-5	.	TGCGCCAGCAGCTTGGGGGGAAAACAAGAGACCCAGTACTTC	CASSLGGKQETQYF
15	many	TRBV5-4	TRBJ1-1	.	TGTGCCAGCAGCTCGAACCTGGACCCTTGGGCTGAAGCTTTCTTT	CASSSNLDPWAEAFF
16	many	TRBV6-5	TRBJ1-1	.	TGTGCCAGCAGTTACTCCCTAGACAGCCCGAACACTGAAGCTTTCTTT	CASSYSLDSPNTEAFF
12	many	TRBV20-1	TRBJ1-1	TRBD1	TGCAGTGCTTGGACAGGGGGGACTGAAGCTTTCTTT	CSAWTGGTEAFF
15	many	TRBV28	TRBJ1-5	TRBD1	TGTGCCAGCATATCGGGACAGGGGGTATATCAGCCCCAGCATTTT	CASISGQGVYQPQHF
14	many	TRBV9	TRBJ1-2	TRBD1	TGTGCCAGCAGCCCGCCGACAGGGAACTATGGCTACACCTTC	CASSPPTGNYGYTF
17	few	TRBV18	TRBJ2-2	TRBD2	TGTGCCAGCTCACCAAGACTAGCGGGAGCGGGAACCGGGGAGCTGTTTTTT	CASSPRLAGAGTGELFF
14	.	TRBV7-9	TRBJ2-1	.	TGTGCCAGCAGCTTAACAATCCGTTACAATGAGCAGTTCTTC	CASSLTIRYNEQFF
17	.	TRBV5-6	TRBJ2-6	.	TGTGCCAGCAGCTTCTGGCAGGGGTCGGGCGGGGCCAACGTCCTGACTTTC	CASSFWQGSGGANVLTF